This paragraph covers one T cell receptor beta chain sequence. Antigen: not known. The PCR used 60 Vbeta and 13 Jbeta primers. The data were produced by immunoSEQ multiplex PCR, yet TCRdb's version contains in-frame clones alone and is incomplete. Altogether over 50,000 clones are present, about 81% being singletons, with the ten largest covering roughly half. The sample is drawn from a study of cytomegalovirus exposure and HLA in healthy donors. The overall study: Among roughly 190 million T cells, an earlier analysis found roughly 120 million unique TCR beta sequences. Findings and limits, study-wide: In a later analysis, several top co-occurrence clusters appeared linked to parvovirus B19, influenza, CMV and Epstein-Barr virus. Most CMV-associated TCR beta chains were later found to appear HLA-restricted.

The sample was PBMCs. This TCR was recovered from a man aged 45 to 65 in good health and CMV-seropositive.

This chain's CDR3 is CASSLGPGEVGREQYF. CDR3 in DNA: TGTGCCAGCAGCTTAGGACCGGGAGAGGTAGGGAGGGAGCAGTACTTC. The rearrangement links TRBV7-9 to TRBJ2-7; a possible D gene is TRBD2 (6 bases). V lost 1 base and J 7 bases, leaving 20 bases between the germline ends. Germline lookup yields CDR1 SEHNR and CDR2 FQNEAQ (reference sequence). CDR3 size: 16 residues.